The rows below give T cell receptor beta chains drawn from one sample of a study of breast tumors, draining lymph nodes, adjacent tissues. Each CDR3 protein gets one entry after TCRdb re-called the multiplex PCR reads with MiXCR. Of 270,000 or so distinct CDR3 sequences listed, 30% are singletons. The sample comprised axillary lymph node tissue. These receptors were obtained from a female donor with breast cancer. Some clones in this sample may be carry-over from other donors' samples. The CDR3 runs from the conserved cysteine through the conserved F or W. The order of the fields is V gene, CDR3 protein.

>TRBV19
CASRRSSGELFF
>TRBV5-5
CASSLGLAANTGELFF
>TRBV7-9
CASSETGTGFYGYTF
>TRBV10-3
CAISEGGLAANTGELFF
>TRBV30
CAWGTGSYEQYF
>TRBV2
CASNAGGDSPLHF
>TRBV7-2
CASSLGTSMETQYF
>TRBV20-1
CSASARRGPAGYEQYF
>TRBV20-1
CSARRTADQPQHF
>TRBV3-1
CASSQDVSSVGANVLTF
>TRBV5-1
CASSSSQGLGELFF
>TRBV7-9
CAELPRPPINEQFF
>TRBV5-8
CASSRTGFGEQYF
>TRBV19
CASSISQGNSNQPQHF
>TRBV6-5
CASSPRVDGYTF
>TRBV20-1
CSARGASDEQFF
>TRBV25-1
CASRRGGEETQYF
>TRBV7-9
CASTEQGTGELFF
>TRBV7-2
CASSLASQGRGYNSPLHF
>TRBV6-5
CASSHRLRGDTQYF
>TRBV12-3/TRBV12-4
CASSWTSETQYF
>TRBV6-6
CASSYSIRGGRKLDNEQFF
>TRBV5-4
CASSLEGQGASPLHF
>TRBV12-3/TRBV12-4
CASSPRAGVIDEQFF
>TRBV7-3
CASSISGTSGSGEQFF
>TRBV10-3
CAINFSGESYEQYF
>TRBV20-1
CSALPVSNEKLFF
>TRBV20-1
CSAQTGSYGYTF
>TRBV19
CASARDKNSPLHF
>TRBV7-6
CASSSTTVTVETQYF
>TRBV28
CASSSTGRGPGANVLTF
>TRBV19
CASSMGTASNEKLFF
>TRBV5-6
CASSFLTTSGANVLTF
>TRBV7-9
CASSGGGREANYGYAF
>TRBV5-6
CASSYDNQPQHF
>TRBV10-3
CAIGDITKNIQYF
>TRBV2
CASTSSRDTQYF
>TRBV29-1
CSVSFGQYTEAFF
>TRBV28
CASSFRSEQYF